Each of the 20 T cell receptor beta chains below was sequenced from the same sample in a study of Ad26.COV2.S vaccination and SARS-CoV-2 variants. The method was immunoSEQ multiplex PCR; TCRdb's version includes in-frame clones alone and lacks a portion of them. The table shows about 350,000 clones, with under 95% occurring only once. The specimen was peripheral blood, collected after recovery from COVID-19. These receptor sequences come from a human donor who had recovered from COVID-19.

This clone was detected a few times. V and J are TRBV6-2 or TRBV6-3 and TRBJ1-5; 12 bases line up with TRBD1. Germline loops: CDR1 MNHEY, CDR2 SVGEGT. The CDR3 is 16 residues long. V lost 5 bases and J lost 6; bases outside the gene matches: 8. This CDR3 is CASSPGTGGIGQPQHF. CDR3 bases: TGTGCCAGCAGTCCCGGGACAGGGGGCATAGGTCAGCCCCAGCATTTT.

The J gene is TRBJ1-2, the V gene TRBV3-1 (or the pseudogene TRBV3-2); D possibly corresponds to TRBD1 (5 bases). Deletions cut 2 bases from V and 4 bases from J, with 14 bases between. The length of the CDR3 is 15 residues. Germline V lookup: CDR1 LGHDT, CDR2 YNNKEL (reference sequence). This CDR3 reads CASSQPSDIGYGYTF. The DNA of the CDR3 is TGTGCCAGCAGCCAACCCTCGGACATAGGCTATGGCTACACCTTC.

The rearrangement uses TRBV5-6 and TRBJ2-3, with 8 bases aligning to TRBD1. The CDR3 totals 15 residues. Germline CDR1 is SGHDT and CDR2 is YYEEEE. V trimming: 3 bases; J trimming: 4 bases; junction bases outside the gene matches: 7. The CDR3 here is CASSSSGGLADTQYF. The CDR3 nucleotides are TGTGCCAGCAGCTCGTCAGGGGGCTTGGCAGATACGCAGTATTTT.

The chain employs TRBV7-6 and TRBJ2-3; the D gene is possibly TRBD1 (5 bases). The germline V and J ends were trimmed by 1 base and 2 bases, with 10 bases remaining between them. This CDR3 is built from 15 residues. Germline-derived CDR1 and CDR2 are SGHVS and FNYEAQ. The CDR3 sequence is CASSLGGAYTDTQYF. For the CDR3, the DNA is TGTGCCAGCAGCTTAGGTGGGGCCTACACAGATACGCAGTATTTT. Together with reference TRBV7-6 and TRBJ2-3, the CDR3 gives the full variable domain: GAGVSQSPRYKVTKRGQDVALRCDPISGHVSLYWYRQALGQGPEFLTYFNYEAQQDKSGLPNDRFSAERPEGSISTLTIQRTEQRDSAMYRCASSLGGAYTDTQYFGPGTRLTVL.

The J gene is TRBJ2-1, the V gene TRBV4-3; D remains ambiguous. CDR1 LGHNA and CDR2 YSLEER come from the germline V gene. The CDR3 is 14 residues long. Trimming shortened V by 0 bases and J by 8 bases, and 11 bases separated the two germline ends. The CDR3 nucleotides read TGCGCCAGCAGCCAAGACGGCGGCGGTCATGAGCAGTTCTTC. Protein product: CASSQDGGGHEQFF.

This sequence joins TRBV13 and TRBJ2-7; possible D gene TRBD1, 5 bases. Trimming shortened V by 5 bases and J by 1 base, and 12 bases separated the two germline ends. The CDR3 runs to 14 residues. The germline gives CDR1 PRHDT, CDR2 FYEKMQ (reference sequence). CDR3 amino acids: CASSPRAESYEQYF. For the CDR3, the DNA is TGTGCCAGCAGCCCCAGGGCTGAGTCCTACGAGCAGTACTTC.

The gene calls are TRBV25-1 and TRBJ1-2; maybe TRBD1 (5 bases). The CDR3 consists of 13 residues. Germline V gene data show CDR1 as MGHDK and CDR2 as SYGVNS. The V gene lost 11 bases and the J gene lost 5 bases, with 18 bases spanning the gap. CDR3 sequence (DNA): TGTGCCTCCAGTTTGGGGCAAGGGTATGGCTACACCTTC. Its protein is CASSLGQGYGYTF.

Here the CDR3 reads CASAEGLGGGYTF. CDR3 coding DNA: TGTGCCAGCGCCGAGGGCCTTGGTGGCGGCTACACCTTC. The rearrangement joins TRBV6-5 to TRBJ1-2; D gene unclear. V lost 8 bases and J 8 bases, leaving 18 bases between the germline ends. This CDR3 has 13 amino acids. Germline lookup yields CDR1 MNHEY and CDR2 SVGAGI.

A few counts support this clone. This chain connects TRBV11-2 to TRBJ1-1; TRBD1 might be the D (5 bases). The CDR3 totals 15 residues. Between the trimmed V and J ends, which lost 1 base and 4 bases, there was a span of 13 bases. CDR1 is SGHAT and CDR2 is FQNNGV in the germline V gene. CDR3 nucleotide sequence: TGTGCCAGCAGCTTAGTCTTCAGGGCTGGCACTGAAGCTTTCTTT. Protein: CASSLVFRAGTEAFF.

The V call is TRBV7-9, the J call TRBJ2-5; 12 positions match TRBD1. The germline V gene encodes CDR1 SEHNR and CDR2 FQNEAQ (reference sequence). V lost 1 base and J lost 5; bases outside the gene matches: 8. This CDR3 is 17 amino acids long. Here the CDR3 DNA reads TGTGCCAGCAGCTTAGGACTGGGACAGGGGGCTATGGAGACCCAGTACTTC. Translating it yields CASSLGLGQGAMETQYF.

The count of this clone is one. V usage is TRBV5-1 and J usage is TRBJ1-5; 7 bases map to TRBD1. V shed 3 bases and J 7 bases; nucleotides not matched to a gene: 13. CDR1 and CDR2 from the germline V gene are SGHRS and YFSETQ. The CDR3 is made up of 16 amino acids. CDR3 loop: CASSYSPTGRDQPQHF. CDR3 DNA sequence: TGCGCCAGCAGCTACAGCCCGACAGGGCGTGACCAGCCCCAGCATTTT.

This chain uses TRBV13 with TRBJ2-7; TRBD1 might be the D (5 bases). CDR1 is PRHDT, CDR2 FYEKMQ, per germline (reference sequence). V dropped 8 bases and J dropped 6 bases, with 17 bases sitting between them. CDR3 length equals 13 residues. Here the CDR3 reads CASGPVGAGEQYF. CDR3 bases: TGTGCCAGCGGCCCCGTAGGGGCTGGCGAGCAGTACTTC.

The chain has TRBV4-3 and TRBJ2-5; 7 bases line up with TRBD2. V shed 1 base and J 7 bases; nucleotides not matched to a gene: 9. Per the germline V gene, CDR1 is LGHNA and CDR2 is YSLEER. This CDR3 has 15 residues. CDR3 DNA: TGCGCCAGCAGCCAAGTTTCAGGGCCGGGGGGGACCCAGTACTTC. Translation: CASSQVSGPGGTQYF.

The chain joins TRBV19 to TRBJ2-5, with D tentatively TRBD1 (5 bases). This CDR3 has 13 amino acids. The V gene lost 3 bases and the J gene lost 1 base, with 6 bases spanning the gap. Looked up from germline, CDR1 is LNHDA and CDR2 is SQIVND (reference sequence). The CDR3 loop reads CASSIRGQETQYF. DNA for the CDR3: TGTGCCAGTAGTATTAGGGGCCAAGAGACCCAGTACTTC.

This clone was found once. This rearrangement joins TRBV4-1 to TRBJ2-7; perhaps TRBD1 as D (7 bases). Trimming cost V 0 bases and J 1 base, with 19 bases left between them. The length of the CDR3 is 18 residues. Germline lookup yields CDR1 MGHRA and CDR2 YSYEKL. The chain's CDR3 is CASSQDPVHAGQSYEQYF. CDR3 DNA sequence: TGCGCCAGCAGCCAAGACCCGGTCCATGCGGGACAGTCCTACGAGCAGTACTTC.

This chain joins TRBV28 and TRBJ1-5, with TRBD1 matching over 8 bases. Per the germline V gene, CDR1 is MDHEN and CDR2 is SYDVKM. The CDR3 totals 15 residues. J lost 4 bases, V lost 5 bases, and 7 bases had no gene match. The CDR3 nucleotides read TGTGCCAGCAGTAGGGGGACAGGCGGTAATCAGCCCCAGCATTTT. Its translation: CASSRGTGGNQPQHF.

V and J are TRBV6-5 and TRBJ2-5; D might be TRBD2 (5 bases). This CDR3 has 13 amino acids. CDR1 is MNHEY, CDR2 SVGAGI, per germline. Trimming removed 9 bases from V and 5 bases from J, with 16 bases in between. In nucleotides, the CDR3 is TGTGCCAGTACTGGACGATCGGGGGAGACCCAGTACTTC. Translated: CASTGRSGETQYF.

In this sample, this clone turned up once. V is TRBV7-2 and J is TRBJ1-2; TRBD1 aligns across 7 bases. Germline trimming cut 5 bases from V and 4 bases from J; bases unmatched to any gene: 13. Germline V gene lookup returns CDR1 SGHTA and CDR2 FQGNSA. The CDR3 contains 16 residues. The DNA for the CDR3 is TGTGCCAGCAGCCCCTCGAGCGGGACAGTCATCTATGGCTACACCTTC. It yields the protein CASSPSSGTVIYGYTF. The full variable domain, in which reference TRBV7-2 and TRBJ1-2 provide the parts outside the CDR3, is GAGVSQSPSNKVTEKGKDVELRCDPISGHTALYWYRQSLGQGLEFLIYFQGNSAPDKSGLPSDRFSAERTGGSVSTLTIQRTQQEDSAVYLCASSPSSGTVIYGYTFGSGTRLTVV.

The chain carries TRBV19 and TRBJ2-7; D is undetermined. The CDR3 is 12 amino acids. The V gene lost 4 bases and the J gene lost 6 bases, with 10 bases spanning the gap. Germline V lookup: CDR1 LNHDA, CDR2 SQIVND (reference sequence). The CDR3 coding sequence is TGTGCCAGTAGTAATGGCGCGGCCGAGCAGTACTTC. This translates into CASSNGAAEQYF. The variable domain in full, with the rest retrieved from reference TRBV19 and TRBJ2-7, is DGGITQSPKYLFRKEGQNVTLSCEQNLNHDAMYWYRQDPGQGLRLIYYSQIVNDFQKGDIAEGYSVSREKKESFPLTVTSAQKNPTAFYLCASSNGAAEQYFGPGTRLTVT.

The genes are TRBV4-3 and TRBJ2-3; 13 nucleotides align to TRBD2. The length of the CDR3 is 17 residues. Trimming at V came to 3 bases and at J to 6 bases, leaving 9 bases not matched to a gene. Germline CDR1 LGHNA, CDR2 YSLEER. DNA of the CDR3: TGCGCCAGCAGCCAGTATACTAGCGGGGGGGCGGGTGATACGCAGTATTTT. Translated, it gives CASSQYTSGGAGDTQYF.